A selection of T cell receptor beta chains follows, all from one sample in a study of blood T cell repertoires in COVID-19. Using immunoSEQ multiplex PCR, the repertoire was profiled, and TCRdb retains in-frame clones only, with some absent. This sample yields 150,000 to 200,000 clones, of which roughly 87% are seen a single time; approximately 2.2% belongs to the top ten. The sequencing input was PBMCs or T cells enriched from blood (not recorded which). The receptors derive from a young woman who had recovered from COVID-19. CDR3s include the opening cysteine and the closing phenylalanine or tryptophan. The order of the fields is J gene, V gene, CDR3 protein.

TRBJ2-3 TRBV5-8 CASSPSGGHTDTQYF
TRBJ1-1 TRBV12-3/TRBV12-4 CASSPGQDTEAFF
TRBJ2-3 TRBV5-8 CASSYGTATDTQYF
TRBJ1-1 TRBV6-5 CAISQVNTEAFF
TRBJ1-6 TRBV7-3 CASSLGTANSPLHF
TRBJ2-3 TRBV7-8 CASSLSPGPDTQYF
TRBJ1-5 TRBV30 CAWSGDNNQPQHF
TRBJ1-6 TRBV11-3 CASSSHEPGISPLHF
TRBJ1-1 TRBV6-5 CASEYGQGMNTEAFF
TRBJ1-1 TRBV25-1 CASLGHGGMNTEAFF
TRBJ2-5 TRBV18 CASSLGTGGVETQYF
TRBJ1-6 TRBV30 CARKQGGESPLHF
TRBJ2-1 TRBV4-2 CASSQADGGRRQFF
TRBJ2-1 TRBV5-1 CASSLVGGVYNEQFF
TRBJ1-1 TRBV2 CASNTRRNTEAFF
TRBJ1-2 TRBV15 CATSRDRDYGYTF
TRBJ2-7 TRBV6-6 CASTPTSRYYEQYF
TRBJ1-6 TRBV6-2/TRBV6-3 CASSYRGQGSSPLHF
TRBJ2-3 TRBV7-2 CASSPWLAGSTDTQYF
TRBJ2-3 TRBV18 CANSGTGSTDTQYF
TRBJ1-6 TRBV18 CASSPTTDRGQGSPLHF
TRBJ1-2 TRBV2 CASSERQGAFYGYTF
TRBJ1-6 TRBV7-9 CASSLEQGTLHF
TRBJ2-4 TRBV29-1 CSVEQGAENIQYF